The clone carrying this T cell receptor (beta chain) was recorded at least ten times. Its antigen is still unknown. Trimming cost V 6 bases and J 2 bases, with 17 bases left between them. Germline CDR1 is MDHEN and CDR2 is SYDVKM. The CDR3 contains 17 residues. From around 500 ng of total RNA, TCR beta-specific cDNA was reverse-transcribed using a constant-region primer. Three rounds of nested multiplex PCR with slightly modified ARM-PCR produced TCR beta libraries. TRBV1-TRBV30 forward primers paired with a C-beta reverse primer drove the first two PCR rounds, about 10 cycles each. MiXCR, applied by TCRdb to the multiplex PCR reads, yields one record per CDR3 protein. The sample contains roughly 100,000 distinct CDR3 sequences, approximately 78% of which appear only once. This sample stems from a study of tumor-infiltrating lymphocytes in primary liver carcinoma. Study-wide findings and caveats: The study found tumor-adjacent and tumor-blood pairs overlapped less than tumor region pairs. Just about 7-24% of leading clones were found in every one of five regions.

Joint extraction of RNA and DNA used roughly 19-32 mg of bulk tissue that was unsorted. This TCR derives from a man aged 35 to 55 with primary liver carcinoma and hepatitis B virus infection. Sample: liver tumor tissue from sampling region 3. Subset specified: tumor region T3, left-lateral pole. V gene TRBV28 combines with J gene TRBJ2-6; D is perhaps TRBD1 or TRBD2 (6 bases each). CDR3 region: CASSRSLGGAGANVLTF. CDR3 sequence (DNA): TGTGCCAGCAGCCGTTCTTTGGGGGGCGCTGGGGCCAACGTCCTGACTTTC. Using reference TRBV28 and TRBJ2-6 for the parts outside the CDR3, the full variable domain is DVKVTQSSRYLVKRTGEKVFLECVQDMDHENMFWYRQDPGLGLRLIYFSYDVKMKEKGDIPEGYSVSREKKERFSLILESASTNQTSMYLCASSRSLGGAGANVLTFGAGSRLTVL.